A selection of T cell receptor beta chains follows, all from one sample in a study of cytomegalovirus exposure and HLA in healthy donors. Sequencing used immunoSEQ multiplex PCR; TCRdb keeps in-frame clones, though not all of them. This sample yields over 200,000 clones, of which roughly 80% are seen a single time; about 6% belongs to the top ten. Sequencing used PBMCs. The receptors come from a woman younger than 35 in good health and CMV-seronegative. CDR3s include the opening cysteine and the closing phenylalanine or tryptophan. A D gene is named only where the DNA matches it firmly. The size of a clone is reported for some rows only, either as once, few or many, or as a class for expanded clones.

v_gene: TRBV7-7; abundance: -; d_gene: TRBD1; j_gene: TRBJ2-1; CDR3nt: TGTGCTAGCAGCTTGGGGACAGGGCGAGGGAATGAGCAGTTCTTC; CDR3aa: CASSLGTGRGNEQFF
v_gene: TRBV14; abundance: -; d_gene: -; j_gene: TRBJ1-1; CDR3nt: TGTGCCAGCAGCCAAGGACAGGTCACTGAAGCTTTCTTT; CDR3aa: CASSQGQVTEAFF
v_gene: TRBV18; abundance: -; d_gene: -; j_gene: TRBJ2-1; CDR3nt: TGTGCCAGCTCAATTCTCGACGGCTACAATGAGCAGTTCTTC; CDR3aa: CASSILDGYNEQFF
v_gene: TRBV27; abundance: -; d_gene: -; j_gene: TRBJ2-1; CDR3nt: TGTGCCAGCAGCCCACCCGGGGATTTCTACAATGAGCAGTTCTTC; CDR3aa: CASSPPGDFYNEQFF
v_gene: TRBV6-5; abundance: -; d_gene: -; j_gene: TRBJ2-7; CDR3nt: TGTGCCAGCAGTTCCATTGACTTGCACAGCTCCTACGAGCAGTACTTC; CDR3aa: CASSSIDLHSSYEQYF
v_gene: TRBV5-1; abundance: -; d_gene: -; j_gene: TRBJ2-1; CDR3nt: TGCGCCAGCAGCTTCTTAGAGGATGAGCAGTTCTTC; CDR3aa: CASSFLEDEQFF
v_gene: TRBV4-1; abundance: once; d_gene: -; j_gene: TRBJ1-2; CDR3nt: TGCGCCAGCAGCCAAGATTTATGGCTGACTTATGGCTACACCTTC; CDR3aa: CASSQDLWLTYGYTF
v_gene: TRBV5-1; abundance: -; d_gene: -; j_gene: TRBJ2-5; CDR3nt: TGCGCCAGCAGCACGTTAGACCAAGAGACCCAGTACTTC; CDR3aa: CASSTLDQETQYF
v_gene: TRBV27; abundance: once; d_gene: -; j_gene: TRBJ1-1; CDR3nt: TGTGCCAGCAGTTTGAGCAACACGAACACTGAAGCTTTCTTT; CDR3aa: CASSLSNTNTEAFF
v_gene: TRBV30; abundance: -; d_gene: -; j_gene: TRBJ1-6; CDR3nt: TGTGCCTGGAGCTTTGGGTCGAGCTCCTATAATTCACCCCTCCACTTT; CDR3aa: CAWSFGSSSYNSPLHF
v_gene: TRBV27; abundance: few; d_gene: -; j_gene: TRBJ2-1; CDR3nt: TGTGCCAGCAGTCCTAATTCCTACAATGAGCAGTTCTTC; CDR3aa: CASSPNSYNEQFF
v_gene: TRBV11-1; abundance: -; d_gene: -; j_gene: TRBJ2-7; CDR3nt: TGTGCCAGCAGCTTAAACCCAGGTGCAACCTACGAGCAGTACTTC; CDR3aa: CASSLNPGATYEQYF
v_gene: TRBV6-6; abundance: once; d_gene: TRBD2; j_gene: TRBJ2-1; CDR3nt: TGTGCCAGCACCGGAAGGGTAGCGGGTTACAATGAGCAGTTCTTC; CDR3aa: CASTGRVAGYNEQFF
v_gene: TRBV15; abundance: -; d_gene: -; j_gene: TRBJ2-7; CDR3nt: TGTGCCACCAGCAGAGATCCGAACAGGGGGGGCGAGCAGTACTTC; CDR3aa: CATSRDPNRGGEQYF
v_gene: TRBV7-3; abundance: -; d_gene: TRBD2; j_gene: TRBJ2-2; CDR3nt: TGTGCCAGCACCCTTACTAGCGGGAGTAACACCGGGGAGCTGTTTTTT; CDR3aa: CASTLTSGSNTGELFF
v_gene: TRBV18; abundance: -; d_gene: -; j_gene: TRBJ1-2; CDR3nt: TGTGCCAGCTCACCGATACAACAGGATACTAACTATGGCTACACCTTC; CDR3aa: CASSPIQQDTNYGYTF
v_gene: TRBV5-4; abundance: -; d_gene: -; j_gene: TRBJ1-1; CDR3nt: TGTGCCAGCAGCCCAGGGAACACCGTGGGGACTGAAGCTTTCTTT; CDR3aa: CASSPGNTVGTEAFF
v_gene: TRBV7-9; abundance: -; d_gene: -; j_gene: TRBJ1-2; CDR3nt: TGTGCCAGCAGCTTAGAGGGCCGCAACTATGGCTACACCTTC; CDR3aa: CASSLEGRNYGYTF
v_gene: TRBV5-1; abundance: -; d_gene: TRBD1; j_gene: TRBJ1-1; CDR3nt: TGCGCCAGCAGCTCCCCGACAGGGAGGCTGAACACTGAAGCTTTCTTT; CDR3aa: CASSSPTGRLNTEAFF
v_gene: TRBV29-1; abundance: -; d_gene: -; j_gene: TRBJ2-7; CDR3nt: TGCAGCGTTGAAGGACCGGGACCCTTACTCTACGAGCAGTACTTC; CDR3aa: CSVEGPGPLLYEQYF
v_gene: TRBV19; abundance: -; d_gene: -; j_gene: TRBJ1-5; CDR3nt: TGTGCCAGTAGCGTCCGGGACAGCAATCAGCCCCAGCATTTT; CDR3aa: CASSVRDSNQPQHF
v_gene: TRBV5-8; abundance: -; d_gene: -; j_gene: TRBJ2-5; CDR3nt: TGTGCCAGCAGCTCCGACACAGGTGGTCCAGAGACCCAGTACTTC; CDR3aa: CASSSDTGGPETQYF
v_gene: TRBV9; abundance: -; d_gene: TRBD1; j_gene: TRBJ1-1; CDR3nt: TGTGCCAGCAGCGTGCAGGGGGGAAACACTGAAGCTTTCTTT; CDR3aa: CASSVQGGNTEAFF
v_gene: TRBV5-1; abundance: -; d_gene: -; j_gene: TRBJ2-3; CDR3nt: TGCGCCAGCAGCTTGGAGACAGCAGATACGCAGTATTTT; CDR3aa: CASSLETADTQYF
v_gene: TRBV25-1; abundance: -; d_gene: -; j_gene: TRBJ1-5; CDR3nt: TGTGCCAGCAGTGTCTGGGGAATAAATCAGCCCCAGCATTTT; CDR3aa: CASSVWGINQPQHF
v_gene: TRBV11-2; abundance: -; d_gene: -; j_gene: TRBJ2-7; CDR3nt: TGTGCCAGCAGCTTTAGCGTGAGGGAGCAGTACTTC; CDR3aa: CASSFSVREQYF
v_gene: TRBV7-2; abundance: -; d_gene: TRBD1; j_gene: TRBJ1-4; CDR3nt: TGTGCCAGCAGCTACCGTTTAGTGGACAGGCGGGGTGAAAAACTGTTTTTT; CDR3aa: CASSYRLVDRRGEKLFF
v_gene: TRBV5-1; abundance: -; d_gene: -; j_gene: TRBJ1-1; CDR3nt: TGCGCCAGCAGCTTGGCAGGGTCCACTGAAGCTTTCTTT; CDR3aa: CASSLAGSTEAFF
v_gene: TRBV7-2; abundance: -; d_gene: TRBD2; j_gene: TRBJ2-2; CDR3nt: TGTGCCAGCAGCTTCGGGACTAGCATCACCGGGGAGCTGTTTTTT; CDR3aa: CASSFGTSITGELFF
v_gene: TRBV5-1; abundance: -; d_gene: -; j_gene: TRBJ2-7; CDR3nt: TGCGCCAGCAGCTTATCTTATCCGGGAGACTACGAGCAGTACTTC; CDR3aa: CASSLSYPGDYEQYF
v_gene: TRBV6-5; abundance: -; d_gene: -; j_gene: TRBJ2-1; CDR3nt: TGTGCCAGCAGTCATAAGACTGGGGGAGTCGGTGAGCAGTTCTTC; CDR3aa: CASSHKTGGVGEQFF
v_gene: TRBV2; abundance: -; d_gene: -; j_gene: TRBJ2-6; CDR3nt: TGTGCCAGCAGAATCAGGGACTCTGGGGCCAACGTCCTGACTTTC; CDR3aa: CASRIRDSGANVLTF
v_gene: TRBV4-2; abundance: few; d_gene: -; j_gene: TRBJ2-2; CDR3nt: TGTGCCAGCAGCCAAGTTAGCCAGAACACCGGGGAGCTGTTTTTT; CDR3aa: CASSQVSQNTGELFF
v_gene: TRBV4-1; abundance: -; d_gene: -; j_gene: TRBJ2-3; CDR3nt: TGCGCCAGCAGCCAAGACAGGGTCCCAGATACGCAGTATTTT; CDR3aa: CASSQDRVPDTQYF
v_gene: TRBV11-2; abundance: -; d_gene: TRBD1; j_gene: TRBJ1-3; CDR3nt: TGTGCCAGCAGCCAGGACAGGCTCTCTGGAAACACCATATATTTT; CDR3aa: CASSQDRLSGNTIYF
v_gene: TRBV14; abundance: -; d_gene: -; j_gene: TRBJ1-2; CDR3nt: TGTGCCAGCAGCCTAGGGGCACCCCGCTCCCTTGATGGCTACACCTTC; CDR3aa: CASSLGAPRSLDGYTF
v_gene: TRBV19; abundance: -; d_gene: TRBD1; j_gene: TRBJ2-7; CDR3nt: TGTGCCAGTAGTATAAGGGGACAGGCCGAGGCGCAGTGGTTC; CDR3aa: CASSIRGQAEAQWF
v_gene: TRBV7-2; abundance: -; d_gene: -; j_gene: TRBJ2-7; CDR3nt: TGTGCCAGCAGGCTCCGGGACATTAGCTCCTACGAGCAGTACTTC; CDR3aa: CASRLRDISSYEQYF
v_gene: TRBV30; abundance: -; d_gene: -; j_gene: TRBJ1-3; CDR3nt: TGTGCCTCCCGGGACCTAGGAAACACCATATATTTT; CDR3aa: CASRDLGNTIYF
v_gene: TRBV30; abundance: -; d_gene: TRBD2; j_gene: TRBJ2-3; CDR3nt: TGTGCCTGGAGTGGTGCTAGCGGGAGGGCCGTTGGTACGCAGTATTTT; CDR3aa: CAWSGASGRAVGTQYF
v_gene: TRBV7-8; abundance: -; d_gene: TRBD1; j_gene: TRBJ2-4; CDR3nt: TGTGCCAGCAGCTTGAAGGGGACAGGGGACCAAAACATTCAGTACTTC; CDR3aa: CASSLKGTGDQNIQYF
v_gene: TRBV7-9; abundance: -; d_gene: -; j_gene: TRBJ2-1; CDR3nt: TGTGCCAGCAGACCAGGGGCGGATGAGCAGTTCTTC; CDR3aa: CASRPGADEQFF
v_gene: TRBV18; abundance: -; d_gene: -; j_gene: TRBJ2-7; CDR3nt: TGTGCCAGCTCACCCTCTTTCGGGGGCTATCGCTACGAGCAGTACTTC; CDR3aa: CASSPSFGGYRYEQYF
v_gene: TRBV2; abundance: -; d_gene: -; j_gene: TRBJ2-3; CDR3nt: TGTGCCAGCAGTGAATGGGGGGGCAGAGATACGCAGTATTTT; CDR3aa: CASSEWGGRDTQYF
v_gene: TRBV28; abundance: few; d_gene: -; j_gene: TRBJ1-2; CDR3nt: TGTGCCAGCAGTTCGACAGGCCTCAACTATGGCTACACCTTC; CDR3aa: CASSSTGLNYGYTF
v_gene: TRBV15; abundance: -; d_gene: -; j_gene: TRBJ1-1; CDR3nt: TGTGCCACCAGCAGGGACCGTAAGAACACTGAAGCTTTCTTT; CDR3aa: CATSRDRKNTEAFF
v_gene: TRBV5-6; abundance: -; d_gene: -; j_gene: TRBJ1-5; CDR3nt: TGTGCCAGCAGCTTGTCTAGATCGAATGGGCTGGAGCAGCCCCAGCATTTT; CDR3aa: CASSLSRSNGLEQPQHF
v_gene: TRBV11-2; abundance: -; d_gene: -; j_gene: TRBJ2-1; CDR3nt: TGTGCCAGCAGCTTAGACCCACTTCGTGGGAGGAGTTCCTACAATGAGCAGTTCTTC; CDR3aa: CASSLDPLRGRSSYNEQFF
v_gene: TRBV30; abundance: -; d_gene: -; j_gene: TRBJ1-1; CDR3nt: TGTGCCTGGAAGTACACAGGAATGAACACTGAAGCTTTCTTT; CDR3aa: CAWKYTGMNTEAFF